This TCR beta chain was captured by sequencing in a study of blood T cell repertoires in COVID-19. This clone appeared once. Original handling: By means of reference gene primer amplification, nucleated cell counts were estimated. Assay used: immunoSEQ multiplex PCR; TCRdb lists only in-frame clones, some missing. That table supplies the V and J calls and clone size; D and trimming were determined from the DNA. This table has about 260,000 clones, 80% to 90% appearing once. Someone with COVID-19 had been met by exposed participants within 2 weeks before study entry. V shed 1 base, J shed 7 bases, and the junction held 7 bases outside the gene matches. CDR1 and CDR2 from the germline V gene are MGHRA and YSYEKL. This CDR3 region has 17 residues.

The rearrangement joins TRBV4-1 to TRBJ2-2; 12 bases are shared with TRBD2. Material: PBMCs or T cells enriched from blood (not recorded which). The receptor was isolated from a man aged 50 or older who had been exposed to COVID-19. The CDR3 sequence is CASSQGLAGEYIGELFF. CDR3 DNA: TGCGCCAGCAGCCAAGGACTAGCGGGAGAGTATATCGGGGAGCTGTTTTTT.